These 10 T cell receptor beta chains came from one sample sequenced in a study of T cells in Graves' hyperthyroidism and ophthalmopathy. TCR beta CDR3 sequences were amplified from RNA transcripts. The HTBI primer set was used in a first-round RT-PCR of the TCR CDR3. TCRdb called the multiplex PCR reads again in MiXCR, with one record for every CDR3 protein. The data contain roughly 250,000 distinct CDR3 sequences, less than 15% of them singletons. Sequencing input: blood. The receptors originated from a woman in her thirties or forties with Graves' hyperthyroidism that later progressed to Graves' ophthalmopathy.

This clonotype was seen many times. The chain recombines TRBV28 with TRBJ1-5; a possible D gene is TRBD1 (5 bases). This CDR3 has 16 amino acids. V shed 3 bases and J shed 3 bases, with 15 bases lying between them. The V gene's germline CDR1 is MDHEN and CDR2 SYDVKM. CDR3 nucleotide sequence: TGTGCCAGCAGTTTCCGGGGGGTGGTCGACAATCAGCCCCAGCATTTT. Protein product: CASSFRGVVDNQPQHF.

In its sample, this clonotype was seen many times. This sequence joins TRBV11-2 and TRBJ2-5; D tentatively reads TRBD1 or TRBD2 (7 bases each). Germline assignment: CDR1 SGHAT and CDR2 FQNNGV. There are 15 residues in the CDR3. With 5 bases removed from V and 5 bases from J, the gap between germline ends came to 18 bases. This CDR3 reads CASSPLTGRGETQYF. The CDR3 coding sequence is TGTGCCAGCAGCCCTTTGACAGGGAGGGGGGAGACCCAGTACTTC.

This clonotype was counted between two and nine times. The rearrangement joins TRBV4-1 to TRBJ2-7; 9 bases map to TRBD2. The CDR3 has 17 amino acids. Trimming removed 4 bases from V and 1 base from J; junction bases left unmatched: 11. Germline CDR1 MGHRA, CDR2 YSYEKL. CDR3 sequence: CASSPYVSLAGSYEQYF. As DNA, the CDR3 is TGCGCCAGCAGCCCCTATGTTTCGCTAGCGGGATCCTACGAGCAGTACTTC.

In this sample, this clonotype turned up many times. The chain is built from TRBV28 and TRBJ2-2; no reliable D call. CDR1 MDHEN and CDR2 SYDVKM come from the germline V gene. The CDR3 loop spans 13 amino acids. Here the CDR3 reads CATEEGFTGELFF. CDR3 bases: TGTGCTACTGAGGAAGGGTTCACCGGGGAGCTGTTTTTT.

This clonotype was observed at least ten times. V is TRBV10-3 and J is TRBJ1-4; D is unclear. Trimming shortened V by 6 bases and J by 0 bases, and 5 bases separated the two germline ends. Germline CDR1 and CDR2: ENHRY and SYGVKD. The CDR3 contains 13 residues. CDR3 region: CAIRAATNEKLFF. The CDR3 DNA reads TGTGCCATCAGGGCCGCAACTAATGAAAAACTGTTTTTT.

V gene TRBV2 combines with J gene TRBJ2-7; TRBD2 matches 9 bases. Germline V CDR1 and CDR2: SNHLY, FYNNEI. CDR3 size: 16 residues. V was clipped by 7 bases and J by 7 bases; unmatched bases: 17. The CDR3 sequence is CASKREEAGGSFEQYF. Written as DNA, the CDR3 is TGTGCCAGCAAAAGGGAGGAAGCGGGAGGCTCCTTTGAGCAGTACTTC.

This clonotype was seen a few times. This sequence joins TRBV7-9 and TRBJ2-2; 9 bases fit TRBD2. Per germline, CDR1 SEHNR and CDR2 FQNEAQ (reference sequence). This CDR3 contains 16 residues. After removal of 2 bases from V and 5 bases from J, the junction contained 6 bases not matched to a gene. The CDR3 DNA is TGTGCCAGCAGCTTACGGCTAGCGGGAACTACCGGGGAGCTGTTTTTT. As protein: CASSLRLAGTTGELFF.

This clonotype was picked up many times. The chain employs TRBV28 and TRBJ2-2, with D unclear. The CDR3 has 17 amino acids. Germline lookup yields CDR1 MDHEN and CDR2 SYDVKM. V was pared by 5 bases and J by 5 bases, with 21 bases between. The DNA for the CDR3 is TGTGCCAGCAGTCAAAGCAACCCGGGCCCTAGAACCGGGGAGCTGTTTTTT. Amino acid sequence: CASSQSNPGPRTGELFF.

This clonotype was detected many times. The genes are TRBV6-1 and TRBJ2-7; 7 nucleotides agree with TRBD1. This CDR3 has 17 amino acids. Germline V gene sequence: CDR1 MNHNS, CDR2 SASEGT. The trim removed 5 bases at V and 7 bases at J, leaving 20 bases unmatched. The CDR3, as DNA: TGTGCCAGCAGTAATCTTCCTGGGGACAGACATTTACGGGAGCAGTACTTC. This translates into CASSNLPGDRHLREQYF.

This clonotype was seen many times. This chain connects TRBV5-1 to TRBJ2-7, with D perhaps TRBD1 or TRBD2 (5 bases each). The CDR3 length is 17 residues. Trimming took off 0 bases at V and 0 bases at J, with 16 bases between the two ends. Germline values: CDR1 SGHRS, CDR2 YFSETQ. DNA of the CDR3: TGCGCCAGCAGCTTGGGGGACCCCAGGCCGTCCTCCTACGAGCAGTACTTC. Encoded protein: CASSLGDPRPSSYEQYF.